This T cell receptor (beta chain) was recovered during a study of control samples from healthy donors and cancer patients. Measured with immunoSEQ multiplex PCR; TCRdb has only the in-frame clones, and not every one. The sample yields some 160,000 clones, about 94% seen once. This CDR3 has 15 amino acids. The V gene's germline CDR1 is LNHDA and CDR2 SQIVND (reference sequence). Trimming took off 7 bases at V and 4 bases at J, with 17 bases between the two ends. The source of this sequence is a woman in her 30s in good health. The chain joins TRBV19 to TRBJ1-5, with D possibly matching TRBD1 (6 bases). The sample consisted of blood. The CDR3 reads CASTALATGNQPQHF. CDR3 DNA: TGTGCCAGTACCGCCTTGGCCACAGGGAATCAGCCCCAGCATTTT.